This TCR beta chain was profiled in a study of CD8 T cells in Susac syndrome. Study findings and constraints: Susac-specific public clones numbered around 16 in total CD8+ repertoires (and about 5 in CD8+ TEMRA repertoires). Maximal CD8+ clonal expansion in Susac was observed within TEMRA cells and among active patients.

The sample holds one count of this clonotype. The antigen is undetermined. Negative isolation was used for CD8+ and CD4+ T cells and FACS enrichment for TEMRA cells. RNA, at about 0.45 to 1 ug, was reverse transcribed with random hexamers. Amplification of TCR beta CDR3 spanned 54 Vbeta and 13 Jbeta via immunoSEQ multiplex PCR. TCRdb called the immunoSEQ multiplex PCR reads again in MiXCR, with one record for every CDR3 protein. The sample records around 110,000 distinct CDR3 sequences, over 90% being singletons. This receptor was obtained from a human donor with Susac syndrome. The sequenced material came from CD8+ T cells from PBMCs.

CDR3 amino acids: CASSFSSGRGLYF. The DNA of the CDR3 is TGTGCCAGCAGTTTCAGTAGCGGCAGGGGATTGTACTTC. This chain uses TRBV27 with TRBJ2-7; the D call may be TRBD1 or TRBD2 (6 bases each). CDR3 length equals 13 residues. V gave up 3 bases and J gave up 12 bases, with 18 bases separating them. The germline CDR1 and CDR2 sequences are MNHEY and SMNVEV (reference sequence).